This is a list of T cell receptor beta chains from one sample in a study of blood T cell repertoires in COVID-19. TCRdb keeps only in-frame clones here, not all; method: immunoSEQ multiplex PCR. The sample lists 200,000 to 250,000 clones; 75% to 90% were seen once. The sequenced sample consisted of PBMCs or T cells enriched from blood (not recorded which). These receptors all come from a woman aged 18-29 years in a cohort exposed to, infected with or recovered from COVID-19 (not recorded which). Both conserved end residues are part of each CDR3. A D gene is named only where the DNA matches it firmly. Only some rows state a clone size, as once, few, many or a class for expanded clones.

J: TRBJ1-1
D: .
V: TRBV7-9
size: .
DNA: TGTGCCAGCAGCTTAGATCCAGGGCTGAACACTGAAGCTTTCTTT
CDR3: CASSLDPGLNTEAFF

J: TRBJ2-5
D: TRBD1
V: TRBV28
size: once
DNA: TGTGCCAGCAGTTTGATAGACAGGGCTTCGGAGACCCAGTACTTC
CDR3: CASSLIDRASETQYF

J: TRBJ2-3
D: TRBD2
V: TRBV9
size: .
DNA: TGTGCCAGCAGCGTAGTGGCGGGGGAGGGCACAGATACGCAGTATTTT
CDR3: CASSVVAGEGTDTQYF

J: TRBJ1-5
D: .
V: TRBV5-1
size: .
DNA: TGCGCCAGCAGCTTGGAAGGAGGGATTCAGCCCCAGCATTTT
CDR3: CASSLEGGIQPQHF

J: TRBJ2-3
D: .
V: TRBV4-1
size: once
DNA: TGCGCCAGCAGCCAAGACCCCGACTTCACAGATACGCAGTATTTT
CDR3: CASSQDPDFTDTQYF

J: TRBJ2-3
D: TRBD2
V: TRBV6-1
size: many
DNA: TGTGCCAGCAGTGAAGGACTAGCGGGGGGGGATACGCAGTATTTT
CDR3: CASSEGLAGGDTQYF

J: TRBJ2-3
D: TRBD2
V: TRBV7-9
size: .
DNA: TGTGCCAGCAGCTTAGGTCCACTAGCGGGCAGCACAGATACGCAGTATTTT
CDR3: CASSLGPLAGSTDTQYF

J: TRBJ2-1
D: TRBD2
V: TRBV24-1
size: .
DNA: TGTGCCACCAGTCCCGGGGGGTCTTACAATGAGCAGTTCTTC
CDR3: CATSPGGSYNEQFF

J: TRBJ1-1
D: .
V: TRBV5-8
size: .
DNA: TGTGCCAGCAGCTTGGGTTCAGGGTTTGGGAACACTGAAGCTTTCTTT
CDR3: CASSLGSGFGNTEAFF

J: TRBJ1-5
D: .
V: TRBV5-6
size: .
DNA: TGTGCCAGCAGCTTGGCTCGCGTAGCGGGGGTACAGCCCCAGCATTTT
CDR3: CASSLARVAGVQPQHF

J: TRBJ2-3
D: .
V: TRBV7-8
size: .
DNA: TGTGCCAGGCCGACAGACACAGATACGCAGTATTTT
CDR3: CARPTDTDTQYF

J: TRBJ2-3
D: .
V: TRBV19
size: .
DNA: TGTGCCAGTAGTTCCGCAGATACGCAGTATTTT
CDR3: CASSSADTQYF

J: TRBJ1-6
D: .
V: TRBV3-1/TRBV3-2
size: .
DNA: TGTGCCAGCAGCCAAGAAAACAGAAATTCACCCCTCCACTTT
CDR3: CASSQENRNSPLHF

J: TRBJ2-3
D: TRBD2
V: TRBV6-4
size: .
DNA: TGTGCCAGCAGTAACGCTAGCGGGGCAGATACGCAGTATTTT
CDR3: CASSNASGADTQYF

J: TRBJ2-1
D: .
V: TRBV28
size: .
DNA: TGTGCCAGCAGTTTACCCCGGGACAAAAACAATGAGCAGTTCTTC
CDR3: CASSLPRDKNNEQFF